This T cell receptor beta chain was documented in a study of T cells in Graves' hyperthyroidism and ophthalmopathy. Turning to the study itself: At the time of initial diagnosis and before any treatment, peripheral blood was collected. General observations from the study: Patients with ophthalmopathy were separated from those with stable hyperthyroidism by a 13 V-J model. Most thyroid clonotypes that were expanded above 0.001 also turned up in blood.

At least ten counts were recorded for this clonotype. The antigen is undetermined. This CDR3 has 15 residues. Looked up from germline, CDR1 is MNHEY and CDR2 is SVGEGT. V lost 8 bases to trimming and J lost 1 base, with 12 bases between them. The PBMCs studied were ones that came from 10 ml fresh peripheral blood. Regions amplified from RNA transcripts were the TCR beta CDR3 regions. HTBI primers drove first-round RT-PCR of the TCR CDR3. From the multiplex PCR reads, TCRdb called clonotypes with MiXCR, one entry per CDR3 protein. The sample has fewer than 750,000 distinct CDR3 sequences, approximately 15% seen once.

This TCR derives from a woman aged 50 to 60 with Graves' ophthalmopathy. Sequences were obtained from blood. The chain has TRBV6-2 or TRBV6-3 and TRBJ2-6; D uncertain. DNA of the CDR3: TGTGCCAGCGGATTCGGGTTTTCTGGGGCCAACGTCCTGACTTTC. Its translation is CASGFGFSGANVLTF.